The rows below give T cell receptor beta chains drawn from one sample of a study of OX40 agonist ivuxolimab in advanced cancers. The data were produced by immunoSEQ multiplex PCR, yet TCRdb's version contains in-frame clones alone and is incomplete. The repertoire has 30,000 to 40,000 clones, roughly 87% of them found once; the top ten carry approximately 9.7%. The sequencing used CD4+ or CD8+ T cells sorted from blood, collected in a trial of the OX40 agonist ivuxolimab. Every receptor here comes from an adult with an advanced solid tumor such as melanoma, head and neck, liver or kidney cancer. CDR3s include the opening cysteine and the closing phenylalanine or tryptophan. The D gene is left open where the match is weak.

v_gene: TRBV18; j_gene: TRBJ1-4; d_gene: .; CDR3aa: CASSDNEKLFF
v_gene: TRBV7-9; j_gene: TRBJ1-6; d_gene: .; CDR3aa: CASSSGSAGRSFNSPLHF
v_gene: TRBV5-1; j_gene: TRBJ2-1; d_gene: TRBD2; CDR3aa: CASSTRPTERDSYNEQFF
v_gene: TRBV29-1; j_gene: TRBJ1-2; d_gene: TRBD1; CDR3aa: CSADDRANYGYTF
v_gene: TRBV9; j_gene: TRBJ2-7; d_gene: .; CDR3aa: CASSVGMEIYEQYF
v_gene: TRBV5-1; j_gene: TRBJ1-3; d_gene: .; CDR3aa: CASSLDPGSFSGNTIYF
v_gene: TRBV7-2; j_gene: TRBJ1-1; d_gene: TRBD1; CDR3aa: CASSYRTGGTEAFF
v_gene: TRBV4-1; j_gene: TRBJ2-3; d_gene: TRBD2; CDR3aa: CASSQVGLAGVADTQYF
v_gene: TRBV7-3; j_gene: TRBJ2-3; d_gene: .; CDR3aa: CASSLRGTDAQYF
v_gene: TRBV10-3; j_gene: TRBJ2-7; d_gene: .; CDR3aa: CATYPTDGKRGEQYF
v_gene: TRBV5-6; j_gene: TRBJ2-7; d_gene: .; CDR3aa: CASSFRGRGSSEQYF
v_gene: TRBV7-2; j_gene: TRBJ2-3; d_gene: TRBD1; CDR3aa: CASSLGDRVADTQYF
v_gene: TRBV6-6; j_gene: TRBJ1-2; d_gene: TRBD1; CDR3aa: CASRRGQANYGYTF
v_gene: TRBV7-9; j_gene: TRBJ2-7; d_gene: TRBD1; CDR3aa: CASSLSTGASSYEQYF
v_gene: TRBV6-5; j_gene: TRBJ2-3; d_gene: TRBD2; CDR3aa: CASSSRRETDTQYF
v_gene: TRBV11-3; j_gene: TRBJ2-7; d_gene: TRBD2; CDR3aa: CASSSPGSRTSNFHEQYF
v_gene: TRBV11-2; j_gene: TRBJ2-5; d_gene: TRBD2; CDR3aa: CASSSIWTRRPQETQYF
v_gene: TRBV6-6; j_gene: TRBJ1-4; d_gene: .; CDR3aa: CASSYGTSNEKLFF
v_gene: TRBV11-2; j_gene: TRBJ2-5; d_gene: TRBD2; CDR3aa: CASSFLESGGETQYF
v_gene: TRBV5-4; j_gene: TRBJ2-3; d_gene: TRBD2; CDR3aa: CASSFGASGSWTDTQYF
v_gene: TRBV19; j_gene: TRBJ1-2; d_gene: .; CDR3aa: CASYLEGPWGYTF
v_gene: TRBV7-9; j_gene: TRBJ1-5; d_gene: .; CDR3aa: CASSSGVTGQPQHF
v_gene: TRBV5-1; j_gene: TRBJ1-1; d_gene: .; CDR3aa: CASSSREGGEAFF
v_gene: TRBV7-2; j_gene: TRBJ2-6; d_gene: .; CDR3aa: CASRPPLSGANVLTF
v_gene: TRBV28; j_gene: TRBJ2-5; d_gene: TRBD2; CDR3aa: CASSLGGGGEETQYF
v_gene: TRBV19; j_gene: TRBJ1-2; d_gene: TRBD1; CDR3aa: CASTGGVNGYTF